Listed below are T cell receptor beta chains from one sample, sequenced in a study of cytomegalovirus exposure and HLA in healthy donors. Some clones are missing from TCRdb's copy, which holds only in-frame ones; the method was immunoSEQ multiplex PCR. The sample gives under 200,000 clones, around 77% of which show up once; about 2.4% is in the top ten. Sequencing was done on a sample of PBMCs. These receptors were obtained from a man aged 55 to 70 in good health and CMV-seronegative. Both conserved end residues are part of each CDR3. The D gene is left open where the match is weak. For some rows the clone size is stated as once, few or many, or as a class when expanded; others skip it.

many	TRBV4-1	TRBJ1-1	.	TGCGCCAGCAGCCAAGGTCGAGGTTCTGAAGCTTTCTTT	CASSQGRGSEAFF
once	TRBV9	TRBJ2-7	TRBD2	TGTGCCAGCAGCGTCACTAGCGGGGCCTACGAGCAGTACTTC	CASSVTSGAYEQYF
.	TRBV7-9	TRBJ1-2	.	TGTGCCAGCAGCCGCGGCAGGGATAACTATGGCTACACCTTC	CASSRGRDNYGYTF
.	TRBV9	TRBJ1-2	.	TGTGCCAGCAGCGTTTCAGCTGGGGCCCCTGGCTACACCTTC	CASSVSAGAPGYTF
.	TRBV28	TRBJ1-1	TRBD1	TGTGCCAGCAGCCAACAGGGGGGAGTAGCTGAAGCTTTCTTT	CASSQQGGVAEAFF
.	TRBV30	TRBJ1-2	.	TGTGCCTGGAGTTTGGGAGGCGGCTACACCTTC	CAWSLGGGYTF
.	TRBV9	TRBJ2-1	.	TGTGCCTCGGGATCCAATGAGCAGTTCTTC	CASGSNEQFF
few	TRBV25-1	TRBJ2-3	.	TGTGCCAGCCTGGGGCCAGCCGATACGCAGTATTTT	CASLGPADTQYF
.	TRBV4-2	TRBJ1-2	.	TGTGCCAGCAGCCAAGATGAAGGGGATAACTATGGCTACACCTTC	CASSQDEGDNYGYTF
.	TRBV10-3	TRBJ2-5	TRBD2	TGTGCCACCAGGCGCGGGACTAGCGGAATGGGGGGCCAAGAGACCCAGTACTTC	CATRRGTSGMGGQETQYF
.	TRBV5-4	TRBJ1-2	.	TGTGCCAGCAGCTTGAGAGGTTCGGCCGAGGACTATGGCTACCCCTTC	CASSLRGSAEDYGYPF
few	TRBV11-2	TRBJ2-7	TRBD2	TGTGCCAGCAGCTTAGCTATCACTAGCGGGAAAGTCGGGCAGTACTTC	CASSLAITSGKVGQYF
.	TRBV29-1	TRBJ2-7	TRBD1	TGCAGCGTTGAAAACTTCAGGGGGCCGGGGTCCTACGAGCAGCACTTC	CSVENFRGPGSYEQHF
.	TRBV7-9	TRBJ1-2	TRBD1	TGTGCCAGCAGCTCCTCGACAGGGAACTATGGCTACACCTTC	CASSSSTGNYGYTF
.	TRBV6-5	TRBJ2-1	TRBD1	TGTGCCAGCAGTTACTCAGACAGGGACAGTGAGCAGTTCTTC	CASSYSDRDSEQFF
.	TRBV5-1	TRBJ1-1	TRBD1	TGCGCCAGCAGCCCAGGACAGGGCATGAACACTGAAGCTTTCTTT	CASSPGQGMNTEAFF